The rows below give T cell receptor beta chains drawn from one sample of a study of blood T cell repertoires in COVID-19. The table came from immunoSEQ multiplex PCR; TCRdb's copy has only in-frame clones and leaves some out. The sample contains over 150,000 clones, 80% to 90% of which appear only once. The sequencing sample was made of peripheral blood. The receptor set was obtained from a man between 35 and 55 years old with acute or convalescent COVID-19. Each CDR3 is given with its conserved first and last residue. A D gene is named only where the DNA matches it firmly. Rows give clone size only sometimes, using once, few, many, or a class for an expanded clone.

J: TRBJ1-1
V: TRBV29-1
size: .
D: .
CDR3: CSVESRQEAFF

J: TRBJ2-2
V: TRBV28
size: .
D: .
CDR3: CASSFPQGAIWYGELFF

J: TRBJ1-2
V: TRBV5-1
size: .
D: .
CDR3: CASSLGMSYGYTF

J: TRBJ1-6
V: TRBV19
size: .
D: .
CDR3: CASRQGWDSPLHF

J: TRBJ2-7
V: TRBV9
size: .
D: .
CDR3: CASSVGGGTYEQYF

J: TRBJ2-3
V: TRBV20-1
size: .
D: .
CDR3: CSAKGDYTQYF

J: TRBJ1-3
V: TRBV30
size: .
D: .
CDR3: CAWSGTALGNTIYF

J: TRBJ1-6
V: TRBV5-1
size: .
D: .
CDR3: CASSPGSSYNSPLHF

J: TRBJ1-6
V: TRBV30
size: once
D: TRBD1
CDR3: CAWSVGQGVNSPLHF

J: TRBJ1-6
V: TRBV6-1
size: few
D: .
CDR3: CASSEELLAPLHF

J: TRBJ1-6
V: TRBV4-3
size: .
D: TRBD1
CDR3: CASSPGTGNSPLHF

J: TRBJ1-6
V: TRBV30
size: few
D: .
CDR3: CALRTAFYNSPLHF

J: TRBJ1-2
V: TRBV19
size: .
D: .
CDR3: CASNGLGQNYGYTF

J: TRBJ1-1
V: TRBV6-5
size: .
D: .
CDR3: CATSRGDTEAFF

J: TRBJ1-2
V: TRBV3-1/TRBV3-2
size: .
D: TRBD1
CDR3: CASSNSGGYSPGHF

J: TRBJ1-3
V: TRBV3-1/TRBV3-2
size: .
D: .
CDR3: CASSQEHYSGNTIYF

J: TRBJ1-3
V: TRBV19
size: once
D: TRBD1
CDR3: CASSGTGRSSGNTIYF

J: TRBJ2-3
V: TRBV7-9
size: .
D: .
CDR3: CASSPREGGYTDTQYF